This T cell receptor (beta chain) is drawn from a study of cytomegalovirus exposure and HLA in healthy donors. Study context: Genotyping showed approximately 81% of over 350 donors falling in the Caucasian-associated ancestry cluster.

The V end lost 3 bases, the J end lost 2 bases, and 7 bases lay between the germline ends. The CDR3 spans 13 residues. Per the germline V gene, CDR1 is LNHNV and CDR2 is YYDKDF (reference sequence). The study, taken as a whole, reports: Researchers catalogued about 150 TCR beta chains as cytomegalovirus-associated. For cytomegalovirus status, the classifier reportedly gave diagnoses with high specificity and sensitivity.

As for this clone: The antigen remains undetermined.

The primer mix had 60 Vbeta and 13 Jbeta primers. Per the original methods: A later analysis counted some 87 million unique TCR beta chains, around 11 million shared. Profiling relied on immunoSEQ multiplex PCR, and the TCRdb table lists in-frame clones only, not all of them. The DNA gave D and trimming, while V, J and clone size come from that table. This table holds fewer than 150,000 clones, more than 70% found once. Sequenced sample: PBMCs. The V and J genes are TRBV15 and TRBJ2-5; D remains unclear. The source is a man aged 40-49 years in good health and CMV-seronegative. Written as DNA, the CDR3 is TGTGCCACCAGCAGGACATTTCAAGAGACCCAGTACTTC. Translation gives CATSRTFQETQYF.